Listed below are T cell receptor beta chains from one sample, sequenced in a study of blood T cell repertoires in COVID-19. Repertoires were generated with immunoSEQ multiplex PCR, while TCRdb's copy carries only in-frame clones and drops some. The table includes about 270,000 clones, 80% to 90% detected once. The sequenced sample was PBMCs or T cells enriched from blood (not recorded which). The receptors shown here come from a woman younger than 35 who had recovered from COVID-19. Both conserved end residues are part of each CDR3. A D gene is named only where the DNA matches it firmly.

V gene	J gene	D gene	CDR3 DNA	CDR3 protein
TRBV15	TRBJ1-5	NA	TGTGCCACCAGCAGAGATGGAGCCACCAATAGTCAGCCCCAGCATTTT	CATSRDGATNSQPQHF
TRBV11-2	TRBJ2-7	TRBD1	TGTGCCAGCAGCTTAGATCCCCCCGGGACAGGGCGAGACGAGCAGTACTTC	CASSLDPPGTGRDEQYF
TRBV5-4	TRBJ2-2	TRBD2	TGTGCCCTATTTAGCGGGGAGAACACCGGGGAGCTGTTTTTT	CALFSGENTGELFF
TRBV29-1	TRBJ1-2	TRBD1	TGCAGCGTTGATAGGGGTCAGGGACAGAGCGTAAGAGGCTACACCTTC	CSVDRGQGQSVRGYTF
TRBV21-1	TRBJ1-5	NA	TGTGCCACCTCTAGGACAGGCAATCAGCCCCAGCATTTT	CATSRTGNQPQHF
TRBV19	TRBJ1-3	NA	TGTGCCAGTAGTGACACACAGACAGGCTCTGGAAACACCATATATTTT	CASSDTQTGSGNTIYF
TRBV6-5	TRBJ1-2	NA	TGTGCCAGCAGTTACGCCCTCCGGGGTAGCTACTATGGCTACACCTTC	CASSYALRGSYYGYTF
TRBV12-3/TRBV12-4	TRBJ1-1	NA	TGTGCCAGCAGTTTGACAGGGAACACTGAAGCTTTCTTT	CASSLTGNTEAFF
TRBV19	TRBJ1-5	NA	TGTGCCAGTAGTATCCCTTATTCAATCTTGGCAGGGGTTGATCAGCCCCAGCATTTT	CASSIPYSILAGVDQPQHF
TRBV7-9	TRBJ1-1	NA	TGTGCCAGCAGCTTAGGACTTCATACCATCCATACTGAAGCTTTCTTT	CASSLGLHTIHTEAFF
TRBV15	TRBJ1-5	NA	TGTGCCACCAGCGGTTCGGGGAGCAATCAGCCCCAGCATTTT	CATSGSGSNQPQHF
TRBV10-1	TRBJ2-7	NA	TGCGCCTCAGCTGGGGCAGGCCGCTACGAGCAGTACTTC	CASAGAGRYEQYF
TRBV2	TRBJ2-2	TRBD1	TGTGCCAGCACCGGGACAGCGAACACCGGGGAGCTGTTTTTT	CASTGTANTGELFF
TRBV2	TRBJ1-1	NA	TGTGCCAGCAGCACGACAGGGAACACTGAAGCTTTCTTT	CASSTTGNTEAFF
TRBV5-5	TRBJ1-3	NA	TGTGCCAGCAGCTTTGACGGGGACTCTGGAAACACCATATATTTT	CASSFDGDSGNTIYF
TRBV6-4	TRBJ1-2	NA	TGTGCCAGCAGTGACTCCACTAACTATGGCTACACCTTC	CASSDSTNYGYTF